The source of this T cell receptor beta chain is a study of T cell responses to AZD1222 COVID-19 vaccine (dated by TCRdb to the early 2020s). Turning to the overall study: AZD1222 recipients with second doses at about 4 weeks or about 12 weeks were pooled, because spike-specific TCR depth and breadth did not differ between schedules. Trial participants were enrolled by age into subgroups of 18-55, 56-69 and 70-plus years, and around 150, 29 and 61 TCR-sequenced participants, respectively, were included in these subgroups. TCR sequencing covered 230 or so trial participants: 200 to 210 given two doses of AZD1222 and approximately 26 given two doses of MenACWY control vaccine.

The sample's time point label is to be understood as: baseline before first vaccination. Vaccinee samples came from UK trials COV001 and COV002, including a single-blind randomized controlled phase 2/3 trial of AZD1222 (ChAdOx1 nCoV-19) in healthy adults. Trial participant PBMC samples were collected at day 0 and day 28 after the second dose for TCRbeta chain sequencing. This clone was detected only once. The antigen this receptor binds is unknown. No clone much larger than this one lies a single base away; base qualities are absent. The study at large found these results: After two AZD1222 doses, spike-specific TCR breadth and depth were significantly higher than at day 0 and than in MenACWY recipients. Reportedly, close to half of the unique spike-specific TCRs recognized epitopes lying outside the regions that are mutated in the B.1.351 and B.1.1.7 variants. Participants were mostly white British, with more females than males. The authors suggested clonal diversity may have been underestimated. Vaccine-associated CD4 TCRs spanned the whole spike protein, with dominant responses in regions 160-218 and 743-854. In the small 56-69-year group, the increase in depth fell short of significance, most likely because of low power. Because no day 14 peak-response samples were available, repertoires were characterized only after the peak T cell response. Only a handful of AZD1222 recipients were SARS-CoV-2 seropositive at baseline, limiting conclusions about previously exposed vaccinees.

The CDR3 regions of human TCRbeta chains were analyzed by immunosequencing. Per the authors' processing: TCRs in the repertoires were compared against a reference library of SARS-CoV-2-specific TCRs that had been generated with the MIRA antigen-specificity platform. Breadth meant the fraction of unique TCRs that were SARS-CoV-2-associated, whereas depth meant the fraction of total T cells that were SARS-CoV-2-associated. Using the MIRA data, each spike-specific TCR was assigned both to the spike region to which the TCR was reactive and to a CD4 or CD8 class. Log10-transformed breadth and depth values were compared by one-way ANOVA with Sidak's multiple comparisons tests. TCRdb stores this immuneACCESS table with in-frame sequences only. Part of the clones is absent; in the studies checked, under half of the shortfall reflects unresolved V genes, and no reason is known for the rest. V and J calls and clone size come straight from that table; D and trimming were deduced from the DNA. In all, the sample holds around 110,000 clones, and about 91% of those were seen once. The top ten constitute over 8.5% of the sample.

CDR1 is given as SEHNR and CDR2 as FQNEAQ, both from the germline V gene (reference sequence). Trimming costs V 5 bases and J 0 bases, and their ends lie 14 bases apart. From its cysteine to its phenylalanine, the CDR3 spans 16 amino acids. Only the CDR3 part of the read is kept: 48 bases, read in frame from the first base. The rearrangement joined TRBV7-9 to TRBJ1-5; the D region possibly corresponds to TRBD1 (5 bases align). This clonotype was obtained from an adult in good health. Here the sequenced sample was peripheral blood, taken on day 0 of AZD1222 vaccination. The nucleotides are TGTGCCAGCAGCCCCCCGGGGGGAGCTAGCAATCAGCCCCAGCATTTT. Its protein reads: CASSPPGGASNQPQHF. Supplemented by the reference TRBV7-9 and TRBJ1-5 proteins around the CDR3, the complete variable domain is DTGVSQNPRHKITKRGQNVTFRCDPISEHNRLYWYRQTLGQGPEFLTYFQNEAQLEKSRLLSDRFSAERPKGSFSTLEIQRTEQGDSAMYLCASSPPGGASNQPQHFGDGTRLSIL.